This T cell receptor (beta chain) originates from a study of shared clonotypes between healthy human individuals. General study results and limits: Even with large depth, rarefaction showed that sorted-subset sequencing was incomplete.

The data were produced by immunoSEQ multiplex PCR, yet TCRdb's version contains in-frame clones alone and is incomplete. The data hold about 590,000 clones, with roughly 95% observed a single time. With respect to this clone: Antigen specificity is unknown. Additional DNA sequences in this sample encode the identical CDR3.

The V and J ends lost 7 bases and 0 bases respectively, with 2 bases between them. Germline CDR1 MNHEY, CDR2 SMNVEV (reference sequence). The CDR3 extends over 11 amino acids. Naive-designated CD8 cells lacked CD45RO, were positively enriched for CCR7, and omitted terminally differentiated effector memory CD45RA+ cells. J is TRBJ2-3 and V is TRBV27; D gene unclear. Sequenced input: naive CD8+ T cells sorted from blood. The TCR sequence derives from a woman in her 30s in good health. The chain's CDR3 is CASTSTDTQYF. The CDR3 region has the DNA TGTGCCAGCACCAGCACAGATACGCAGTATTTT.